The clone carrying this TCR beta chain has a single count. Antigen unknown. The record originates from a study of OX40 agonist ivuxolimab in advanced cancers. Regarding the study as a whole: The study found that CD8+ T cells averaged more expanded clones than CD4+. Clones of CD4+ and CD8+ blood T cells grew by week 6 at doses of 0.1 to 3.0 mg/kg.

Clones were sequenced by immunoSEQ multiplex PCR, and TCRdb holds only the in-frame ones, with some missing. The sample holds under 80,000 clones; roughly 85% are singletons and the top ten take 0.53%. The length of the CDR3 is 12 residues. Germline CDR1 reads SQVTM; CDR2 reads ANQGSEA. With 5 bases removed from V and 6 bases from J, the gap between germline ends came to 10 bases. The chain joins TRBV29-1 to TRBJ1-4; D ambiguous. Sample: CD4+ or CD8+ T cells sorted from blood, taken in a trial of the OX40 agonist ivuxolimab. The source of this sequence is an adult with an advanced solid tumor such as melanoma, head and neck, liver or kidney cancer. The CDR3 loop is CSVTRDDEKLFF. The CDR3 DNA sequence: TGCAGCGTTACTAGGGATGATGAAAAACTGTTTTTT. Full variable domain (remainder filled in from reference TRBV29-1 and TRBJ1-4): SAVISQKPSRDICQRGTSLTIQCQVDSQVTMMFWYRQQPGQSLTLIATANQGSEATYESGFVIDKFPISRPNLTFSTLTVSNMSPEDSSIYLCSVTRDDEKLFFGSGTQLSVL.